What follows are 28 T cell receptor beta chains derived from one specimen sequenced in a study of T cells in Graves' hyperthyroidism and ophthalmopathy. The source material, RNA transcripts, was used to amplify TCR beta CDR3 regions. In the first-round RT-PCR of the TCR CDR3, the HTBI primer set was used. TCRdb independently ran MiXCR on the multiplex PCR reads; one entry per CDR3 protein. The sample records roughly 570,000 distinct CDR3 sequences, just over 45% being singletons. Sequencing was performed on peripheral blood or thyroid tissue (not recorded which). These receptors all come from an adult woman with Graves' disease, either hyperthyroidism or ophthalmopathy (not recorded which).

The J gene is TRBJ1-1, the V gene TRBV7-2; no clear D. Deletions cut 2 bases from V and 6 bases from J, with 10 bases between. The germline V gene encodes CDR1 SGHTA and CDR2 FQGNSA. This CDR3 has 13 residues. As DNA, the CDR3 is TGTGCCAGCAGCTTAACTTACCAGGCTGAAGCTTTCTTT. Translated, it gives CASSLTYQAEAFF.

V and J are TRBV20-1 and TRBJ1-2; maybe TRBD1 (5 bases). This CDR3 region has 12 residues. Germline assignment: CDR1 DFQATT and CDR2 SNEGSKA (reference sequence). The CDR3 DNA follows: TGCAATGCGTTGCGGGACAACTATGGCTACACCTTC. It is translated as CNALRDNYGYTF.

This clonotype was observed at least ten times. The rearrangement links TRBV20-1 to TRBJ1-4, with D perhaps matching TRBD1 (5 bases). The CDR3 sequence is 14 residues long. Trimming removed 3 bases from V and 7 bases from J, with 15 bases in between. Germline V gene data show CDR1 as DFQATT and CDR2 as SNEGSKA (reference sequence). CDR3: CSASGGGEGEKLFF. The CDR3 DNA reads TGCAGTGCTAGCGGCGGGGGAGAAGGTGAAAAACTGTTTTTT.

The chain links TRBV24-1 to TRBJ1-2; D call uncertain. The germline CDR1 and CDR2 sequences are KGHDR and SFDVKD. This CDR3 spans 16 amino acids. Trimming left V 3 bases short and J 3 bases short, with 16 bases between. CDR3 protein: CATSDSLGLPYYGYTF. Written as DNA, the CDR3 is TGTGCCACCAGTGATAGCCTAGGACTACCTTACTATGGCTACACCTTC.

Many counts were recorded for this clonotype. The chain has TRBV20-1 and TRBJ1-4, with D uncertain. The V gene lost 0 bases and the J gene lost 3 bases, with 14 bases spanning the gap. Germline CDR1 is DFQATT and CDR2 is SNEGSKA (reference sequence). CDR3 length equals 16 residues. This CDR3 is CSARDLMLGANEKLFF. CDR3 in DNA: TGCAGTGCTAGAGATCTAATGCTCGGCGCTAATGAAAAACTGTTTTTT.

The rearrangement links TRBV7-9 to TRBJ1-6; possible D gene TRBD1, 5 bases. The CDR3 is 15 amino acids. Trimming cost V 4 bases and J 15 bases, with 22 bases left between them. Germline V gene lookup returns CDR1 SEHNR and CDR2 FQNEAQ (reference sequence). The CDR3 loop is CASSYGDRFGGSLHF. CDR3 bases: TGTGCCAGCAGCTACGGGGACCGATTCGGCGGGAGCCTCCACTTT.

The CDR3 protein is CASSDRGEGEAFF. CDR3 bases: TGTGCCAGCAGTGACAGGGGCGAGGGAGAAGCTTTCTTT. J is TRBJ1-1 and V is TRBV12-3 or TRBV12-4; 8 nucleotides match TRBD1. The CDR3 contains 13 residues. The J segment lost 8 bases and the V segment lost 5 bases, leaving 7 bases of the junction unmatched.

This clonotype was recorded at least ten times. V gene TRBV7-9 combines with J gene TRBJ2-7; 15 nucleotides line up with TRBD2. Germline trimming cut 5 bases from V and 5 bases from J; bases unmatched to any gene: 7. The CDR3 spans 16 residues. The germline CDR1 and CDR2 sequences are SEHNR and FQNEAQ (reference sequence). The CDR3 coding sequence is TGTGCCAGCAGCCCGGGACTAGCGGGAGGTGCGGACGAGCAGTACTTC. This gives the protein CASSPGLAGGADEQYF. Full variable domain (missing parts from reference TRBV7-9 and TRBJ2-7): DTGVSQNPRHKITKRGQNVTFRCDPISEHNRLYWYRQTLGQGPEFLTYFQNEAQLEKSRLLSDRFSAERPKGSFSTLEIQRTEQGDSAMYLCASSPGLAGGADEQYFGPGTRLTVT.

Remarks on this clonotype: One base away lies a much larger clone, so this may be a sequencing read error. DNA of the CDR3: TGTGCCTGCAGTCAAAAGGCTACCAGGAGCTCCTACGAGCAGTACTTC. Translated, it gives CACSQKATRSSYEQYF. The genes are TRBV6-5 and TRBJ2-7; D call uncertain. There are 16 residues in the CDR3. CDR1 MNHEY and CDR2 SVGAGI come from the germline V gene.

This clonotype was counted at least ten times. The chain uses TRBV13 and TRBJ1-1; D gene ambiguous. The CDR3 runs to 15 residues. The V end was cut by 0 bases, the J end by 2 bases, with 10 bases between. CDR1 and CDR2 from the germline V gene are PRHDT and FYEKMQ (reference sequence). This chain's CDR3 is CASSLGSFGNTEAFF. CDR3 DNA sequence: TGTGCCAGCAGCTTAGGATCGTTCGGCAACACTGAAGCTTTCTTT.

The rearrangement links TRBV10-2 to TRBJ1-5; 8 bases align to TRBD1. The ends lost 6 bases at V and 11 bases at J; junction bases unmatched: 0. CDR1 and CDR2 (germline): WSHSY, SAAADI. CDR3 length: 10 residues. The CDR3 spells CASRDRAQHF. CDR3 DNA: TGCGCCAGCAGGGACAGGGCCCAGCATTTT.

Written as DNA, the CDR3 is TGTGCCAGCAGCTTAGGCGGGAGTCGTACAGATACGCAGTATTTT. Its protein is CASSLGGSRTDTQYF. The V gene is TRBV7-9, the J gene TRBJ2-3, with 7 bases identical to TRBD2. J lost 3 bases, V lost 1 base, and 4 bases had no gene match. Looked up from germline, CDR1 is SEHNR and CDR2 is FQNEAQ (reference sequence). The CDR3 is made up of 15 amino acids.

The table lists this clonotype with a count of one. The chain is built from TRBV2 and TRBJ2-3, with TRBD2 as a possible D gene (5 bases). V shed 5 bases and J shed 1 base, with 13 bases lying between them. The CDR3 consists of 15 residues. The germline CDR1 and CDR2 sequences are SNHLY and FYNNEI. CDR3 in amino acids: CASSPTRWGTDTQYF. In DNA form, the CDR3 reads TGTGCCAGCAGTCCTACTAGATGGGGCACAGATACGCAGTATTTT.

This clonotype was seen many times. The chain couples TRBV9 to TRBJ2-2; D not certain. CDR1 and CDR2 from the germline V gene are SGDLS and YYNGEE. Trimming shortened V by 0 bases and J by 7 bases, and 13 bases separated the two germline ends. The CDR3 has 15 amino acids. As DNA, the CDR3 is TGTGCCAGCAGCGTAGATGTAGGAAGAAGCGGGGAGCTGTTTTTT. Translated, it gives CASSVDVGRSGELFF.

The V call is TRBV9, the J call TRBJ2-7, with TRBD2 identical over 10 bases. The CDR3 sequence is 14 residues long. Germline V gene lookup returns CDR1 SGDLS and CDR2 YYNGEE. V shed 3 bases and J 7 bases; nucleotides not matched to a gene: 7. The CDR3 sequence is CASSDLAGAGEQYF. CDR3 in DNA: TGTGCCAGCAGCGATCTAGCGGGAGCCGGGGAGCAGTACTTC. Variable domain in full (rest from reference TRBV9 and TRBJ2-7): DSGVTQTPKHLITATGQRVTLRCSPRSGDLSVYWYQQSLDQGLQFLIQYYNGEERAKGNILERFSAQQFPDLHSELNLSSLELGDSALYFCASSDLAGAGEQYFGPGTRLTVT.

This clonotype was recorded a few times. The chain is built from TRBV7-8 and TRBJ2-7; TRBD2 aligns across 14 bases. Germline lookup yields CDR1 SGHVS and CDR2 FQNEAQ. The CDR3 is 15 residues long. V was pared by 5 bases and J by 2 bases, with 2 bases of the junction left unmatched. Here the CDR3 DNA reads TGTGCCAGCAGCCGACTAGCGGGAGGGACCTACGAGCAGTACTTC. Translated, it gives CASSRLAGGTYEQYF.

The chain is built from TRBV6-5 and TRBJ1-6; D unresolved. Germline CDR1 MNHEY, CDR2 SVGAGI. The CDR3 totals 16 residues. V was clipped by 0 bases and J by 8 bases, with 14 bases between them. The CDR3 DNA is TGTGCCAGCAGTTACTCGTCCCCTCTGCGGGATTCACCCCTCCACTTT. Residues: CASSYSSPLRDSPLHF.

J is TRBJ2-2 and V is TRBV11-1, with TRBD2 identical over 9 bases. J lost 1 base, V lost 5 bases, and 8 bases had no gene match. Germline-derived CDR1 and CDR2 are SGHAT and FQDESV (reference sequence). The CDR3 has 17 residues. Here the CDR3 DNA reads TGTGCCAGCAGCCTAGGAGGACTAGCGATGAACACCGGGGAGCTGTTTTTT. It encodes CASSLGGLAMNTGELFF. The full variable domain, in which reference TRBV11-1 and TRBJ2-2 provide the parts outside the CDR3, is EAEVAQSPRYKITEKSQAVAFWCDPISGHATLYWYRQILGQGPELLVQFQDESVVDDSQLPKDRFSAERLKGVDSTLKIQPAELGDSAMYLCASSLGGLAMNTGELFFGEGSRLTVL.

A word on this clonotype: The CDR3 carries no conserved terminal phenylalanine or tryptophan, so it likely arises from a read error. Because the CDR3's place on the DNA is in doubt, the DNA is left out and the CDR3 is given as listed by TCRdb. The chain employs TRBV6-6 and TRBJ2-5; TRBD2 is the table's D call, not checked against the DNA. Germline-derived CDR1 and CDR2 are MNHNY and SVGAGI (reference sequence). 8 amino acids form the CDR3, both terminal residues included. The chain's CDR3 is CASSYETS.

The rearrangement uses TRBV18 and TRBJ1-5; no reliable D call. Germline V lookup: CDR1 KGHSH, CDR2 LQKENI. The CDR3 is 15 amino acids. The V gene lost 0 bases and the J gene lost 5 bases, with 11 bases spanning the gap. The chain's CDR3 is CASSPPRVGDQPQHF. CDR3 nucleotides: TGTGCCAGCTCACCACCACGGGTTGGGGATCAGCCCCAGCATTTT.

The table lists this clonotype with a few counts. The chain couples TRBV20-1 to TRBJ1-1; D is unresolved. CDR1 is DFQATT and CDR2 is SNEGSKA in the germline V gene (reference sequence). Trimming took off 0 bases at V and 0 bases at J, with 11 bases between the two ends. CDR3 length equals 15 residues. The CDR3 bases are TGCAGTGCTAGAGAAGGGCGTGGGCTGAACACTGAAGCTTTCTTT. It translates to CSAREGRGLNTEAFF.

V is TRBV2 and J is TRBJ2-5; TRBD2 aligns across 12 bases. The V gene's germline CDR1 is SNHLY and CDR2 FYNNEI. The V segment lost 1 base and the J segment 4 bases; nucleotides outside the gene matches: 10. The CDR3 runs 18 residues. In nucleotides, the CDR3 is TGTGCCAGCAGTGAAGGGCTAGCGGGAGGGGAAGGCCGAGAGACCCAGTACTTC. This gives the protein CASSEGLAGGEGRETQYF.

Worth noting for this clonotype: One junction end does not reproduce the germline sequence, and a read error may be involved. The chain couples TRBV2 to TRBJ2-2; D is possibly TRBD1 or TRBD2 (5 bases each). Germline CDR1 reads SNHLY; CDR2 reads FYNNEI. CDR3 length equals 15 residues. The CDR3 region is CASNDIYADTGELVF. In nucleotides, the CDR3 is TGTGCCAGCAACGACATATATGCGGACACCGGGGAGCTGGTCTTT.

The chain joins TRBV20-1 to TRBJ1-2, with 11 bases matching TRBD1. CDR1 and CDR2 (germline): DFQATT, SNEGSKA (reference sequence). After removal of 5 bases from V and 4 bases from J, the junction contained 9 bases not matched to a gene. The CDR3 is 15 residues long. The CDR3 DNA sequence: TGCAGTGCTTGGACCGTCGGGACAGGGGGCTATGGCTACACCTTC. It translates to CSAWTVGTGGYGYTF.

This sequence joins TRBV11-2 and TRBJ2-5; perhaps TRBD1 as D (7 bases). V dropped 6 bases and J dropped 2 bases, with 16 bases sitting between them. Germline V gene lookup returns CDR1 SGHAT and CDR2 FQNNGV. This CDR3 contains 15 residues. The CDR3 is CASSVSRGEQETQYF. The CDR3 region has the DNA TGTGCCAGCAGTGTTAGCAGGGGGGAGCAAGAGACCCAGTACTTC.

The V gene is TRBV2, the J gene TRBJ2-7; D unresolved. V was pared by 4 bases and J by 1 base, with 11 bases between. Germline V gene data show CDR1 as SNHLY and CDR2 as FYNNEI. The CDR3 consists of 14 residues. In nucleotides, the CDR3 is TGTGCCAGCAGTGTTAGTAGGCAGTCCTACGAGCAGTACTTC. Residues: CASSVSRQSYEQYF.

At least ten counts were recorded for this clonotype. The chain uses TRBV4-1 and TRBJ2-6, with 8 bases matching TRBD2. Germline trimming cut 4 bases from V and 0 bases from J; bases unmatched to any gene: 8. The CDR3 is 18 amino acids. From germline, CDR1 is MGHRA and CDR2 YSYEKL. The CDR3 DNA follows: TGCGCCAGCAGCCTCGGACTAGCCCGGGGCTCTGGGGCCAACGTCCTGACTTTC. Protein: CASSLGLARGSGANVLTF.

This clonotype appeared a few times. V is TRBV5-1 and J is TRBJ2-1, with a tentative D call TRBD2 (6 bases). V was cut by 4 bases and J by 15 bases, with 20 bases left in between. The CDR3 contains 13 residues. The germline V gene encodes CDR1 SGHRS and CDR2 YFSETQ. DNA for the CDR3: TGCGCCAGCAGCCAGCCGCCCCGGGAGAGGCCGTTCTTC. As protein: CASSQPPRERPFF.